This T cell receptor beta chain was sequenced for a study of human T cells and chemical hapten exposure. As the library was built, unique molecular identifiers were attached to individual cDNA molecules. TCRdb re-derived calls from the reads in MiXCR, one entry per CDR3 protein. Of 95,000 to 150,000 distinct CDR3 sequences in the sample, more than 8.5% were seen once. Extraction yielded total RNA from whole blood (unfractionated). The germline gives CDR1 MNHEY, CDR2 SMNVEV (reference sequence). The CDR3 consists of 16 residues. V gave up 7 bases and J gave up 1 base; unmatched junction bases: 11. The source of this sequence is a human donor in good health. Some clones in this sample may be carry-over from other donors' samples. The material sequenced was whole blood. This chain links TRBV27 with TRBJ1-1; 8 bases align to TRBD1. In nucleotides, the CDR3 is TGTGCCAGCAATACTGGGACAGGTCGAAAGAACACTGAAGCTTTCTTT. Translation gives CASNTGTGRKNTEAFF.